These 28 T cell receptor beta chains share one sample of origin, sequenced in a study of T-cell memory formation after mild COVID-19. In TCRdb, the 5' RACE reads were re-called with MiXCR into one record per CDR3 protein. In the table there are under 150,000 distinct CDR3 sequences, 16% of which are singletons. Material: PBMCs or a T cell subset sorted from them (not recorded which). Receptors were obtained from an adult woman who had mild COVID-19 (a few samples of this study predate the infection). Cell type and time point are not known.

This clonotype was observed once. This clone may be a read error of a much larger clone one base away. The CDR3 end shows no conserved phenylalanine or tryptophan, and so a read error is likely. The rearrangement links TRBV12-3 or TRBV12-4 to TRBJ2-7; D unresolved. This CDR3 region has 13 residues. V lost 5 bases and J lost 2, with 10 bases in between. In DNA, the CDR3 is TGTGCCAGCAGTAGGACCAGAACCTACGAGCAGTACTTA. Translating gives CASSRTRTYEQYL.

This clonotype was counted only a few times. This chain uses TRBV6-6 with TRBJ1-1, with D possibly TRBD1 on 6 matching bases. The CDR3 has 14 amino acids. V lost 2 bases and J lost 1, with 8 bases in between. Germline V gene lookup returns CDR1 MNHNY and CDR2 SVGAGI (reference sequence). The CDR3, as DNA: TGTGCCAGCAGTTACCTAGGGGGGAACACTGAAGCTTTCTTT. The encoded protein is CASSYLGGNTEAFF.

This clonotype was observed a few times. This chain joins TRBV4-3 and TRBJ1-6; TRBD1 might be the D (6 bases). V was clipped by 3 bases and J by 7 bases, with 13 bases between them. The CDR3 sequence is 15 residues long. CDR1 is LGHNA and CDR2 is YSLEER in the germline V gene. The CDR3 is CASSHLDSRNSPLHF. In DNA form, the CDR3 reads TGCGCCAGCAGCCACTTGGACAGCAGAAATTCACCCCTCCACTTT.

The rearrangement uses TRBV27 and TRBJ2-7, with D tentatively TRBD1 (5 bases). CDR3 length equals 14 residues. The germline V and J ends were trimmed by 3 bases and 3 bases, with 12 bases remaining between them. Germline V gene data show CDR1 as MNHEY and CDR2 as SMNVEV (reference sequence). In DNA, the CDR3 is TGTGCCAGCAGTTTTAGGGCAGGGTACTACGAGCAGTACTTC. Amino acid sequence: CASSFRAGYYEQYF.

This chain joins TRBV10-3 and TRBJ1-4; D might be TRBD1 (6 bases). The V gene's germline CDR1 is ENHRY and CDR2 SYGVKD. Trimming took off 4 bases at V and 0 bases at J, with 18 bases between the two ends. This CDR3 region has 18 residues. The CDR3 region has the DNA TGTGCCATCAGTGTCGGCAGGGGAGGAGGAACAACTAATGAAAAACTGTTTTTT. Encoded protein: CAISVGRGGGTTNEKLFF.

This clonotype was seen only a few times. The chain recombines TRBV19 with TRBJ1-1; possible D gene TRBD1, 5 bases. The length of the CDR3 is 14 residues. CDR1 and CDR2 from the germline V gene are LNHDA and SQIVND (reference sequence). V was shortened by 2 bases and J by 4 bases, with 11 bases between the two germline ends. The CDR3 loop reads CASSITGGVTEAFF. The CDR3 nucleotides read TGTGCCAGTAGTATAACAGGCGGGGTCACTGAAGCTTTCTTT.

This clonotype has more than one count but fewer than ten. The chain combines TRBV7-9 with TRBJ2-1; D is possibly TRBD1 (5 bases). The CDR3 loop spans 11 amino acids. V lost 5 bases, J lost 8 bases, and 7 bases lay in between. The germline V gene encodes CDR1 SEHNR and CDR2 FQNEAQ (reference sequence). The CDR3 is CASSAGYEQFF. Here the CDR3 DNA reads TGTGCCAGCAGCGCAGGGTATGAGCAGTTCTTC.

V gene TRBV2 combines with J gene TRBJ2-1, with 14 positions matching TRBD2. The CDR3 has 15 residues. The V gene's germline CDR1 is SNHLY and CDR2 FYNNEI. Trimming at V came to 6 bases and at J to 9 bases, leaving 7 bases not matched to a gene. The chain's CDR3 is CASSGTSGSIGEQFF. CDR3 nucleotide sequence: TGTGCCAGCAGCGGGACTAGCGGGAGTATCGGTGAGCAGTTCTTC.

This clonotype came up many times. This chain links TRBV5-6 with TRBJ2-3; TRBD2 matches 8 bases. The CDR3 contains 16 residues. Germline V lookup: CDR1 SGHDT, CDR2 YYEEEE. The V gene end was trimmed by 0 bases and the J gene end by 2 bases; junction bases not matched to a gene: 5. CDR3 nucleotides: TGTGCCAGCAGCTTGGGGCTAGCGGGCCCCACAGATACGCAGTATTTT. Amino acids: CASSLGLAGPTDTQYF.

In its sample, this clonotype was seen a few times. CDR3 nucleotide sequence: TGTGCCAGCAGCCTGGGGGTAGCGGGGAAGGCCGGGGAGCTGTTTTTT. Its translation is CASSLGVAGKAGELFF. The rearrangement joins TRBV4-2 to TRBJ2-2; 8 nucleotides agree with TRBD2. Germline CDR1 reads LGHNA; CDR2 reads YNFKEQ. The CDR3 consists of 16 residues. Germline trimming cut 4 bases from V and 6 bases from J; bases unmatched to any gene: 10.

This clonotype was found a few times. The chain joins TRBV15 to TRBJ1-4; D is perhaps TRBD1 (5 bases). The CDR3 length is 16 residues. V lost 4 bases to trimming and J lost 1 base, with 13 bases between them. Per germline, CDR1 LNHNV and CDR2 YYDKDF (reference sequence). Written as DNA, the CDR3 is TGTGCCACCAGCAAGACGAGGGGAGGAACTAATGAAAAACTGTTTTTT. Amino acids: CATSKTRGGTNEKLFF. Drawing the rest from reference TRBV15 and TRBJ1-4, the complete variable domain is DAMVIQNPRYQVTQFGKPVTLSCSQTLNHNVMYWYQQKSSQAPKLLFHYYDKDFNNEADTPDNFQSRRPNTSFCFLDIRSPGLGDTAMYLCATSKTRGGTNEKLFFGSGTQLSVL.

V usage is TRBV5-1 and J usage is TRBJ2-7, with unresolved D. V dropped 3 bases and J dropped 2 bases, with 9 bases sitting between them. This CDR3 contains 13 residues. Germline CDR1 reads SGHRS; CDR2 reads YFSETQ. DNA of the CDR3: TGCGCCAGCAGCTGGACGGAGACCTACGAGCAGTACTTC. Protein product: CASSWTETYEQYF.

This clonotype occurred a few times. The V call is TRBV2, the J call TRBJ1-2; no definite D call. V was cut by 6 bases and J by 0 bases, with 14 bases left in between. The germline gives CDR1 SNHLY, CDR2 FYNNEI. The CDR3 has 15 residues. For the CDR3, the DNA is TGTGCCAGCAGAAGGCTGGCTGACACTAACTATGGCTACACCTTC. Protein sequence: CASRRLADTNYGYTF.

This clonotype was seen only a few times. V is TRBV7-9 and J is TRBJ2-1; TRBD2 aligns across 8 bases. Germline V lookup: CDR1 SEHNR, CDR2 FQNEAQ (reference sequence). The CDR3 runs 16 residues. The V and J ends lost 2 bases and 2 bases, in that order; junction bases with no gene match: 5. The CDR3 region has the DNA TGTGCCAGCAGCTTATGGTCACTAGCGGCCTACAATGAGCAGTTCTTC. Protein product: CASSLWSLAAYNEQFF.

The genes are TRBV29-1 and TRBJ2-3; TRBD2 is a possible D gene (7 bases). Germline V gene lookup returns CDR1 SQVTM and CDR2 ANQGSEA. V dropped 5 bases and J dropped 6 bases, with 18 bases sitting between them. The CDR3 loop spans 14 amino acids. This CDR3 reads CSVIRGGRMDTQYF. CDR3 in DNA: TGCAGCGTTATTAGGGGGGGTCGTATGGATACGCAGTATTTT.

This clonotype was seen a few times. The V gene is TRBV5-1, the J gene TRBJ2-1; D gene ambiguous. The CDR3 consists of 14 residues. Between the trimmed V and J ends, which lost 4 bases and 5 bases, there was a span of 13 bases. Germline V gene data show CDR1 as SGHRS and CDR2 as YFSETQ. CDR3 region: CASSPIMSDNEQFF. The DNA of the CDR3 is TGCGCCAGCAGCCCAATCATGTCCGACAATGAGCAGTTCTTC.

The V gene is TRBV5-1, the J gene TRBJ2-7; a possible D gene is TRBD1 (6 bases). The CDR3 is 15 amino acids. The V gene's germline CDR1 is SGHRS and CDR2 YFSETQ. The V end was cut by 0 bases, the J end by 3 bases, with 13 bases between. The chain's CDR3 is CASSLEPGQLYEQYF. The DNA of the CDR3 is TGCGCCAGCAGCTTGGAGCCCGGACAGCTCTACGAGCAGTACTTC.

CDR3 nucleotides: TGTGCCAGCATGAGTACCCAGTTTTTTATGCCCCTCCACTTT. It is translated as CASMSTQFFMPLHF. The chain employs TRBV7-9 and TRBJ1-6; D ambiguous. The germline CDR1 and CDR2 sequences are SEHNR and FQNEAQ (reference sequence). This CDR3 is 14 amino acids long. The germline V and J ends were trimmed by 7 bases and 13 bases, with 20 bases remaining between them.

The table lists this clonotype with a few counts. The V call is TRBV6-6, the J call TRBJ2-3, with 7 bases identical to TRBD2. Per the germline V gene, CDR1 is MNHNY and CDR2 is SVGAGI (reference sequence). V lost 6 bases to trimming and J lost 1 base; unmatched junction nucleotides: 4. The CDR3 totals 14 residues. The CDR3 region has the DNA TGTGCCAGCAGCCTCCTAGCGGGCACAGATACGCAGTATTTT. Its protein is CASSLLAGTDTQYF.

The table lists this clonotype with many counts. The chain is built from TRBV5-1 and TRBJ2-2, with 11 bases matching TRBD1. Germline trimming cut 0 bases from V and 6 bases from J; bases unmatched to any gene: 7. Looked up from germline, CDR1 is SGHRS and CDR2 is YFSETQ. The CDR3 sequence is 17 residues long. The CDR3 loop is CASSLDLPGQGAGELFF. Written as DNA, the CDR3 is TGCGCCAGCAGCTTGGACCTACCGGGACAGGGGGCCGGGGAGCTGTTTTTT.

The J gene is TRBJ2-3, the V gene TRBV5-5; D call uncertain. There are 15 residues in the CDR3. V lost 2 bases and J lost 0, with 10 bases in between. Germline-derived CDR1 and CDR2 are SGHKS and YYEKEE (reference sequence). As DNA, the CDR3 is TGTGCCAGCAGCTTATTAGGAGCTAGCACAGATACGCAGTATTTT. This codes for CASSLLGASTDTQYF.

CDR3 coding DNA: TGTGCCAGCAGTTCCCAGGCTGGAAACACCATATATTTT. Translated: CASSSQAGNTIYF. V and J are TRBV28 and TRBJ1-3; D is unclear. Trimming removed 4 bases at V and 2 bases at J, with 6 bases between. The CDR3 is 13 amino acids. Per the germline V gene, CDR1 is MDHEN and CDR2 is SYDVKM.

This clonotype came up a few times. The junction does not match germline at one end; this may be a read error. J is TRBJ2-5 and V is TRBV7-2; 9 nucleotides line up with TRBD2. The CDR3 is 14 amino acids. Germline CDR1 reads SGHTA; CDR2 reads FQGNSA. CDR3 in amino acids: CASSLAGLQETQYF. DNA for the CDR3: TGTGCCAGCAGCCTAGCGGGGCTCCAAGAGACCCAGTACTTC.

The chain uses TRBV7-6 and TRBJ2-2; D gene ambiguous. CDR1 and CDR2 from the germline V gene are SGHVS and FNYEAQ. There are 13 residues in the CDR3. V lost 5 bases to trimming and J lost 7 bases, with 11 bases between them. The DNA for the CDR3 is TGTGCCAGCAGCCCGTTTCCAGTCGGGGAGCTGTTTTTT. Encoded protein: CASSPFPVGELFF.

The V and J genes are TRBV3-1 and TRBJ2-1, with 11 positions matching TRBD2. J was trimmed by 5 bases and V by 0 bases; bases with no gene match: 3. Germline values: CDR1 LGHDT, CDR2 YNNKEL (reference sequence). The CDR3 contains 16 residues. CDR3 loop: CASSQETSGNHNEQFF. The CDR3 bases are TGTGCCAGCAGCCAAGAGACTAGCGGGAATCACAATGAGCAGTTCTTC.

This clonotype appeared a single time. The V call is TRBV4-1, the J call TRBJ2-7, with D unresolved. This CDR3 contains 14 residues. Germline lookup yields CDR1 MGHRA and CDR2 YSYEKL. V shed 0 bases and J shed 4 bases, with 10 bases lying between them. The CDR3 DNA sequence: TGCGCCAGCAGCCAAGAAGCACGGGTTTACGAGCAGTACTTC. Amino acids: CASSQEARVYEQYF.

CDR3 loop: CASSLSGRGYEQYF. CDR3 nucleotide sequence: TGTGCCAGCAGCTTAAGCGGGAGAGGGTACGAGCAGTACTTC. This chain joins TRBV7-9 and TRBJ2-7; TRBD2 agrees at 8 bases. The CDR3 is made up of 14 amino acids. CDR1 and CDR2 from the germline V gene are SEHNR and FQNEAQ (reference sequence). The V and J ends lost 2 bases and 4 bases, in that order; junction bases with no gene match: 4.

In this sample, this clonotype turned up a few times. The chain couples TRBV5-1 to TRBJ2-3; no clear D. The CDR3 is made up of 16 amino acids. The germline V gene has CDR1 SGHRS and CDR2 YFSETQ. Trimming cost V 8 bases and J 2 bases, with 21 bases left between them. DNA for the CDR3: TGCGCCAGTCTCTTATTCCCAGGCGGAGCCACAGATACGCAGTATTTT. As protein: CASLLFPGGATDTQYF.